One sample yielded the 19 T cell receptor beta chains listed below, sequenced in a study of shared clonotypes between healthy human individuals. Terminally differentiated effector memory CD45RA+ cells were excluded by CCR7 positive selection of CD45RO-negative cells. Profiled with immunoSEQ multiplex PCR; TCRdb holds only in-frame clones, not every one. Of about 2,100,000 clones in the sample, around 93% are singletons; the top ten hold over 1.5%. The material sequenced was naive CD8+ T cells from PBMCs. These receptors all stem from a man aged 18 to 29 in good health. Some clones in this sample may be carry-over from other donors' samples.

The rearrangement uses TRBV6-5 and TRBJ1-1; tentatively, D is TRBD1 (5 bases). V lost 5 bases to trimming and J lost 0 bases, with 10 bases between them. The CDR3 covers 14 residues. Germline V gene sequence: CDR1 MNHEY, CDR2 SVGAGI. The CDR3 spells CASSAGQVNTEAFF. DNA for the CDR3: TGTGCCAGCAGTGCGGGGCAGGTGAACACTGAAGCTTTCTTT.

This clone occurred once. The chain recombines TRBV4-2 with TRBJ1-2, with D hard to call. Germline values: CDR1 LGHNA, CDR2 YNFKEQ. Deletions cut 5 bases from V and 3 bases from J, with 13 bases between. The CDR3 has 14 amino acids. The CDR3 DNA reads as TGTGCCAGCAGCTTAGCGACGCTCCACTATGGCTACACCTTC. Its translation is CASSLATLHYGYTF.

Concerning this clone itself: This CDR3 is also generated by other DNA sequences in the sample. The rearrangement uses TRBV19 and TRBJ1-5; TRBD1 matches at 8 bases. The germline V gene has CDR1 LNHDA and CDR2 SQIVND (reference sequence). The length of the CDR3 is 14 residues. Trimming at V came to 1 base and at J to 4 bases, leaving 0 bases not matched to a gene. The CDR3 sequence: CASSIGTGNQPQHF. CDR3 in DNA: TGTGCCAGTAGTATAGGGACAGGGAATCAGCCCCAGCATTTT.

The CDR3 is CASSEGHFGTEAFF. CDR3 DNA sequence: TGTGCCAGCAGTGAGGGACATTTCGGCACTGAAGCTTTCTTT. This sequence joins TRBV27 and TRBJ1-1; possibly TRBD1 for D (6 bases). This CDR3 comprises 14 residues. With 5 bases removed from V and 4 bases from J, the gap between germline ends came to 14 bases. Germline loops: CDR1 MNHEY, CDR2 SMNVEV (reference sequence).

This clone appeared once. The same CDR3 also results from other DNA sequences found in this sample. This chain joins TRBV4-1 and TRBJ2-7; D is unresolved. Deletions cut 0 bases from V and 1 base from J, with 7 bases between. The CDR3 is 14 amino acids. Per the germline V gene, CDR1 is MGHRA and CDR2 is YSYEKL. The CDR3 loop reads CASSQEAVSYEQYF. CDR3 nucleotides: TGCGCCAGCAGCCAAGAGGCGGTTTCCTACGAGCAGTACTTC.

Points on this clone: At the DNA level, this CDR3 is encoded by other sequences in the same sample as well. The V gene is TRBV7-9, the J gene TRBJ2-7; D not resolved. Per germline, CDR1 SEHNR and CDR2 FQNEAQ (reference sequence). Trimming removed 1 base at V and 2 bases at J, with 9 bases between. The CDR3 contains 14 residues. CDR3 amino acids: CASSLGLQPYEQYF. CDR3 coding DNA: TGTGCCAGCAGCTTAGGCCTTCAACCCTACGAGCAGTACTTC. Based on the CDR3 plus reference TRBV7-9 and TRBJ2-7, the full variable domain is DTGVSQNPRHKITKRGQNVTFRCDPISEHNRLYWYRQTLGQGPEFLTYFQNEAQLEKSRLLSDRFSAERPKGSFSTLEIQRTEQGDSAMYLCASSLGLQPYEQYFGPGTRLTVT.

This rearrangement joins TRBV10-3 to TRBJ2-1; no reliable D call. V lost 5 bases and J 6 bases, leaving 11 bases between the germline ends. The germline CDR1 and CDR2 sequences are ENHRY and SYGVKD. This CDR3 has 13 amino acids. This CDR3 is CAISPSRPNEQFF. The CDR3 nucleotides are TGTGCCATCAGTCCGTCCCGACCCAATGAGCAGTTCTTC.

V gene TRBV7-3 combines with J gene TRBJ2-2, with 12 bases lining up with TRBD2. In germline, CDR1 is SGHTA, CDR2 FQGTGA. V was clipped by 4 bases and J by 4 bases; unmatched bases: 10. The CDR3 is made up of 18 amino acids. CDR3 sequence (DNA): TGTGCCAGCAGCTCCTATACCCCTAGCGGGAGGGTCACCGGGGAGCTGTTTTTT. Translated, it gives CASSSYTPSGRVTGELFF.

The sample holds one count of this clone. The gene calls are TRBV7-2 and TRBJ2-1; D gene ambiguous. CDR3 size: 16 residues. Germline V gene data show CDR1 as SGHTA and CDR2 as FQGNSA. Trimming left V 0 bases short and J 6 bases short, with 15 bases between. The CDR3 DNA is TGTGCCAGCAGCTTAGCGGGTAGTCTCCCTCTCAATGAGCAGTTCTTC. The encoded protein is CASSLAGSLPLNEQFF.

This chain connects TRBV19 to TRBJ1-1; D not resolved. Looked up from germline, CDR1 is LNHDA and CDR2 is SQIVND (reference sequence). V lost 10 bases to trimming and J lost 1 base, with 10 bases between them. CDR3 length: 12 amino acids. The DNA of the CDR3 is TGTGCCATCTTCGTGGGGAACACTGAAGCTTTCTTT. It codes for CAIFVGNTEAFF.

CDR3 DNA sequence: TGTGCCAGCACCCCCCATTCCGGGGGAGCTTACACAGATACGCAGTATTTT. The encoded protein is CASTPHSGGAYTDTQYF. The chain couples TRBV9 to TRBJ2-3, with D perhaps matching TRBD2 (6 bases). In germline, CDR1 is SGDLS, CDR2 YYNGEE. V was pared by 6 bases and J by 2 bases, with 22 bases between. This CDR3 region has 17 residues. The full variable domain, completed using reference TRBV9 and TRBJ2-3, is DSGVTQTPKHLITATGQRVTLRCSPRSGDLSVYWYQQSLDQGLQFLIQYYNGEERAKGNILERFSAQQFPDLHSELNLSSLELGDSALYFCASTPHSGGAYTDTQYFGPGTRLTVL.

This clone was seen a handful of times. The rearrangement joins TRBV28 to TRBJ1-1, with D uncertain. V was clipped by 6 bases and J by 2 bases, with 16 bases between them. Germline CDR1 MDHEN, CDR2 SYDVKM. The CDR3 totals 15 residues. Here the CDR3 reads CASSLWDETNTEAFF. The CDR3, as DNA: TGTGCCAGCAGCCTCTGGGATGAGACCAACACTGAAGCTTTCTTT.

The J gene is TRBJ2-3, the V gene TRBV2, with 8 nucleotides matching TRBD2. The CDR3 loop spans 13 amino acids. The V segment lost 11 bases and the J segment 3 bases; nucleotides outside the gene matches: 7. The V gene's germline CDR1 is SNHLY and CDR2 FYNNEI. CDR3 residues: CAAYSGKTDTQYF. Here the CDR3 DNA reads TGTGCCGCCTATAGCGGGAAGACAGATACGCAGTATTTT.

The sample holds one count of this clone. The chain recombines TRBV9 with TRBJ2-1; maybe TRBD2 (6 bases). The CDR3 covers 15 residues. V was shortened by 0 bases and J by 4 bases, with 11 bases between the two germline ends. From germline, CDR1 is SGDLS and CDR2 YYNGEE. CDR3 in amino acids: CASSVGGLFYNEQFF. CDR3 bases: TGTGCCAGCAGCGTAGGGGGACTCTTTTACAATGAGCAGTTCTTC.

The V call is TRBV6-5, the J call TRBJ2-7, with 10 bases aligning to TRBD2. The CDR3 totals 15 residues. After removal of 5 bases from V and 1 base from J, the junction contained 5 bases not matched to a gene. The V gene's germline CDR1 is MNHEY and CDR2 SVGAGI. CDR3: CASSTGTSASYEQYF. The CDR3 nucleotides are TGTGCCAGCAGTACCGGGACTAGCGCGTCCTACGAGCAGTACTTC.

V and J are TRBV7-9 and TRBJ1-2; a possible D gene is TRBD1 (6 bases). Looked up from germline, CDR1 is SEHNR and CDR2 is FQNEAQ (reference sequence). Trimming took 2 bases from V and 9 from J, leaving 16 bases between them. The CDR3 spans 14 residues. The CDR3 DNA follows: TGTGCCAGCAGCTTATCGGACAGCGCCCTGAGCTACACCTTC. Translating gives CASSLSDSALSYTF.

The chain joins TRBV28 to TRBJ2-5, with 10 bases fitting TRBD1. J was trimmed by 1 base and V by 0 bases; bases with no gene match: 2. The CDR3 sequence is 16 residues long. Germline V gene lookup returns CDR1 MDHEN and CDR2 SYDVKM. CDR3 bases: TGTGCCAGCAGTTTATGGAGGACAGGGGGCCAAGAGACCCAGTACTTC. It codes for CASSLWRTGGQETQYF.

The gene calls are TRBV29-1 and TRBJ2-7, with D perhaps matching TRBD2 (6 bases). Germline CDR1 is SQVTM and CDR2 is ANQGSEA. V lost 0 bases and J lost 9, with 12 bases in between. The length of the CDR3 is 12 residues. The CDR3 DNA follows: TGCAGCGTTGAAGATAATAGGAGGGGGCAGTACTTC. Its protein product is CSVEDNRRGQYF.

The chain recombines TRBV11-2 with TRBJ2-5; D is tentatively TRBD1 or TRBD2 (5 bases each). This CDR3 region has 15 residues. Trimming removed 8 bases from V and 0 bases from J, with 16 bases in between. The germline V gene has CDR1 SGHAT and CDR2 FQNNGV. The CDR3 loop reads CASRSRGGDQETQYF. DNA of the CDR3: TGTGCCAGCCGCTCTCGTGGGGGAGACCAAGAGACCCAGTACTTC.